This T cell receptor (beta chain) was found in a study of siplizumab effects on memory and regulatory T cells. Generated by immunoSEQ multiplex PCR, the TCRdb table keeps only in-frame clones and is missing some. Of 55,000 to 70,000 clones listed, just over 90% were seen once; the top ten hold around 40%. The CDR3 loop spans 13 amino acids. Trimming pared 3 bases from V and 0 bases from J, leaving 5 bases between. In germline, CDR1 is KGHSH, CDR2 LQKENI. The chain joins TRBV18 to TRBJ1-1; no firm D call. Sequenced sample: CD8+ T cells sorted from blood. This receptor was taken from a human donor in good health. The DNA of the CDR3 is TGTGCCAGCTCACCCGGAGTGAACACTGAAGCTTTCTTT. As protein: CASSPGVNTEAFF.